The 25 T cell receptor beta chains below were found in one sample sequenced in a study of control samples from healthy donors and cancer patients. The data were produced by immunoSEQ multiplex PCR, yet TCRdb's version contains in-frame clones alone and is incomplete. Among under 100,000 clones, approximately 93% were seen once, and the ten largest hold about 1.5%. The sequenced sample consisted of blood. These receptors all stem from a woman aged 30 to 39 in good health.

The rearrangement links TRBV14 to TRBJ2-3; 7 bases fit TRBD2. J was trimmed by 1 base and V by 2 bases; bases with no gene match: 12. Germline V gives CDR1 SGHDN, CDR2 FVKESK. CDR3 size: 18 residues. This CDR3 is CASSQRGVASGGTDTQYF. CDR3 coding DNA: TGTGCCAGCAGCCAACGTGGAGTGGCTAGCGGTGGCACAGATACGCAGTATTTT.

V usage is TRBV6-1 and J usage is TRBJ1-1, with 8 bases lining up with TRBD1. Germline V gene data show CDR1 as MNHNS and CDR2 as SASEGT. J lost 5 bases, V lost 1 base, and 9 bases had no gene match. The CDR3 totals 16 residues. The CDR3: CASSEGRGRGGTEAFF. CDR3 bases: TGTGCCAGCAGTGAAGGCAGGGGGCGGGGAGGGACTGAAGCTTTCTTT.

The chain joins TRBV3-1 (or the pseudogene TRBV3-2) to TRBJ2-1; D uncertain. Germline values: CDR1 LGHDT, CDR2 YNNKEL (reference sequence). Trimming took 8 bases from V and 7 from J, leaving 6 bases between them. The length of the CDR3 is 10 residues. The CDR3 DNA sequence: TGTGCCAGCGGGTATAATGAGCAGTTCTTC. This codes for CASGYNEQFF.

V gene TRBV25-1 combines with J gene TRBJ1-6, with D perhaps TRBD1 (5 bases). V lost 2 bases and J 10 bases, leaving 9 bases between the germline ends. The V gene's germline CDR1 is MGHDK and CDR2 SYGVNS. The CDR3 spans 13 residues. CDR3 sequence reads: CASSEQGQSPLHF. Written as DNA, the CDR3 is TGTGCCAGCAGTGAACAGGGTCAATCACCCCTCCACTTT.

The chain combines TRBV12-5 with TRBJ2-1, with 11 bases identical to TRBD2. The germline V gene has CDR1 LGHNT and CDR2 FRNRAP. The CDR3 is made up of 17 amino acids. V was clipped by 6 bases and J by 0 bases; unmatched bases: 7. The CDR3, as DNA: TGTGCTAGTGGATCGGTAGCGGGAGGGCCCTCCTACAATGAGCAGTTCTTC. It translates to CASGSVAGGPSYNEQFF. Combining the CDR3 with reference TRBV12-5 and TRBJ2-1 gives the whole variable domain DARVTQTPRHKVTEMGQEVTMRCQPILGHNTVFWYRQTMMQGLELLAYFRNRAPLDDSGMPKDRFSAEMPDATLATLKIQPSEPRDSAVYFCASGSVAGGPSYNEQFFGPGTRLTVL.

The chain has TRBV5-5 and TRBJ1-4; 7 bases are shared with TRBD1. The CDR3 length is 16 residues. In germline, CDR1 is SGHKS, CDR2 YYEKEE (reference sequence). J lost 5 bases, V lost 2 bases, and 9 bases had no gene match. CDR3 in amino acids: CASSLSGGPRNEKLFF. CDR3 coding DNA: TGTGCCAGCAGCTTATCAGGGGGGCCAAGGAATGAAAAACTGTTTTTT.

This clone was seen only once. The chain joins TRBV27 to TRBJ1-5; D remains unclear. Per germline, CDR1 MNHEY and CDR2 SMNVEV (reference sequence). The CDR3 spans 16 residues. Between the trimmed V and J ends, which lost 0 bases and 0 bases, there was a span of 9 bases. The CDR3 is CASSLSISYSNQPQHF. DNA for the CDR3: TGTGCCAGCAGTTTATCGATCAGTTATAGCAATCAGCCCCAGCATTTT.

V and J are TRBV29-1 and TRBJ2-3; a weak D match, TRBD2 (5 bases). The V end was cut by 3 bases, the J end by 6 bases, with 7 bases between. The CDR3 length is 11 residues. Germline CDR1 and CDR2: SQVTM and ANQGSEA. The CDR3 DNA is TGCAGCGTTGAGGGCGGGGATACGCAGTATTTT. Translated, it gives CSVEGGDTQYF.

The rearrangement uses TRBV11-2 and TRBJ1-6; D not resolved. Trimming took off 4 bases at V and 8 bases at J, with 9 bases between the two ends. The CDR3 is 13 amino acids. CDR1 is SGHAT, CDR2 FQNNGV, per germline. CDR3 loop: CASSYHRDSPLHF. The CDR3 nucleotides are TGTGCCAGCAGCTACCACAGAGATTCACCCCTCCACTTT.

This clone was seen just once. The CDR3 region is CASSSGTMEKLFF. CDR3 nucleotides: TGTGCCAGTAGTTCCGGGACGATGGAAAAACTGTTTTTT. The chain employs TRBV19 and TRBJ1-4, with D possibly being TRBD1 (5 bases). Trimming stripped 5 bases from V and 8 bases from J, with 12 bases between. CDR3 length equals 13 residues. CDR1 is LNHDA, CDR2 SQIVND, per germline (reference sequence).

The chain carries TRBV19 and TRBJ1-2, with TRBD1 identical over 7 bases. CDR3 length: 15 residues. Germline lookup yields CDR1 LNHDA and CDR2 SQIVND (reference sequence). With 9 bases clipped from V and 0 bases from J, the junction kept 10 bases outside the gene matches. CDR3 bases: TGTGCCAGCCTTGGACAGGTTGGGGCTAACTATGGCTACACCTTC. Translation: CASLGQVGANYGYTF.

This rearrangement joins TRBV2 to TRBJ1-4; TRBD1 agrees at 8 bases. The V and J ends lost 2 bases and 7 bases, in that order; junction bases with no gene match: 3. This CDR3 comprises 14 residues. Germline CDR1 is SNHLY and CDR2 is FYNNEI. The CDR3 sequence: CASSERTGSEKLFF. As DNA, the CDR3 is TGTGCCAGCAGTGAAAGGACAGGGAGTGAAAAACTGTTTTTT.

The CDR3 region has the DNA TGCGCCAGCAGGGGCGAGAACTACGAGCAGTACTTC. It codes for CASRGENYEQYF. The chain joins TRBV5-1 to TRBJ2-7, with no clear D. The germline gives CDR1 SGHRS, CDR2 YFSETQ. This CDR3 is built from 12 residues. Trimming shortened V by 5 bases and J by 3 bases, and 9 bases separated the two germline ends.

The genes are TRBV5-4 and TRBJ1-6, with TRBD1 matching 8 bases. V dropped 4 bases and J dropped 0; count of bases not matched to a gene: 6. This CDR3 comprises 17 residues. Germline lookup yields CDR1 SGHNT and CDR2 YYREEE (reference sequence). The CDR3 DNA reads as TGTGCCAGCAGCCGGGGACAGGATAGCTCCTATAATTCACCCCTCCACTTT. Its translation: CASSRGQDSSYNSPLHF.

CDR3 residues: CASSFAGFPEAFF. For the CDR3, the DNA is TGTGCCAGCAGTTTTGCAGGGTTCCCTGAAGCTTTCTTT. This chain connects TRBV6-5 to TRBJ1-1; tentative D call: TRBD1 (5 bases). Germline loops: CDR1 MNHEY, CDR2 SVGAGI. Trimming left V 4 bases short and J 6 bases short, with 12 bases between. This CDR3 region has 13 residues.

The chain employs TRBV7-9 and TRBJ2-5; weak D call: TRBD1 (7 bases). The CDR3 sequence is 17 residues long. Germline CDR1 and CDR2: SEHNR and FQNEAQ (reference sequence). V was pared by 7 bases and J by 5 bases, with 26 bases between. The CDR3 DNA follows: TGTGCCAGCACCACCAGAGAGGGGGCTTGGGGGGCCGAGACCCAGTACTTC. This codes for CASTTREGAWGAETQYF. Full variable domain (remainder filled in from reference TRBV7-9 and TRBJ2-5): DTGVSQNPRHKITKRGQNVTFRCDPISEHNRLYWYRQTLGQGPEFLTYFQNEAQLEKSRLLSDRFSAERPKGSFSTLEIQRTEQGDSAMYLCASTTREGAWGAETQYFGPGTRLLVL.

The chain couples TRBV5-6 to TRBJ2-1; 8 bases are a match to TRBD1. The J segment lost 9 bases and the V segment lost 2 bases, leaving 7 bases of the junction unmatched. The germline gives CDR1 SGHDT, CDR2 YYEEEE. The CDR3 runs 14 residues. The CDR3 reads CASSFLDRGVEQFF. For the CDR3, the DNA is TGTGCCAGCAGCTTTCTTGACAGGGGAGTTGAGCAGTTCTTC.

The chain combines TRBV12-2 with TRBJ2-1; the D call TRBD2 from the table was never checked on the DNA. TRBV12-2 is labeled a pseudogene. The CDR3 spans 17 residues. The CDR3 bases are TGTGCAAGTCGCTTGGGACTAGCGGGAGGGCCTGGGGATGAGCAGTTCTTC. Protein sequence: CASRLGLAGGPGDEQFF.

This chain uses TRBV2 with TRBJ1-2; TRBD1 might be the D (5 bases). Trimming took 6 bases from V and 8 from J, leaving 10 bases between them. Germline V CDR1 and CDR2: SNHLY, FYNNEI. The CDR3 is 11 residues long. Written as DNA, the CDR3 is TGTGCCAGCAGGTCCCCAGGGGGCTACACCTTC. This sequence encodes CASRSPGGYTF.

The CDR3: CASSPIHTSGNTIYF. For the CDR3, the DNA is TGTGCCAGCTCACCAATTCACACCTCTGGAAACACCATATATTTT. V and J are TRBV18 and TRBJ1-3; D ambiguous. This CDR3 has 15 amino acids. Germline lookup yields CDR1 KGHSH and CDR2 LQKENI. V was shortened by 2 bases and J by 0 bases, with 8 bases between the two germline ends. The variable domain in full, with the rest retrieved from reference TRBV18 and TRBJ1-3, is NAGVMQNPRHLVRRRGQEARLRCSPMKGHSHVYWYRQLPEEGLKFMVYLQKENIIDESGMPKERFSAEFPKEGPSILRIQQVVRGDSAAYFCASSPIHTSGNTIYFGEGSWLTVV.

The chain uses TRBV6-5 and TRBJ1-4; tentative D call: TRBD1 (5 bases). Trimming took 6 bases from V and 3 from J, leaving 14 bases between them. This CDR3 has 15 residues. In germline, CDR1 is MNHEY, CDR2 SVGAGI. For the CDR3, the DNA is TGTGCCAGCAGCTCGCTTGGGGGAGCTAATGAAAAACTGTTTTTT. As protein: CASSSLGGANEKLFF.

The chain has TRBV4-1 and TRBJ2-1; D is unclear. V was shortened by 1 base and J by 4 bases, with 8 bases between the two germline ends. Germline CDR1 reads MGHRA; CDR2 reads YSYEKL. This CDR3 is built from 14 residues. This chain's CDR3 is CASSQVTPYNEQFF. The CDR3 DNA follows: TGCGCCAGCAGCCAAGTGACACCGTACAATGAGCAGTTCTTC.

CDR3 nucleotides: TGTGCCAGCAGCCCCCATTCGGGCGGGAACTCCTACAATGAGCAGTTCTTC. This translates into CASSPHSGGNSYNEQFF. The genes are TRBV7-3 and TRBJ2-1; D might be TRBD2 (6 bases). The CDR3 runs to 17 residues. Per the germline V gene, CDR1 is SGHTA and CDR2 is FQGTGA. Trimming took 5 bases from V and 0 from J, leaving 17 bases between them.

As DNA, the CDR3 is TGCGCCAGCAGTGAGGCAGGGACAGGGGGCCTTCAGCCCCAGCATTTT. This codes for CASSEAGTGGLQPQHF. The chain joins TRBV10-2 to TRBJ1-5; 12 bases are a match to TRBD1. The germline V gene has CDR1 WSHSY and CDR2 SAAADI. The CDR3 runs 16 residues. With 2 bases clipped from V and 6 bases from J, the junction kept 5 bases outside the gene matches.

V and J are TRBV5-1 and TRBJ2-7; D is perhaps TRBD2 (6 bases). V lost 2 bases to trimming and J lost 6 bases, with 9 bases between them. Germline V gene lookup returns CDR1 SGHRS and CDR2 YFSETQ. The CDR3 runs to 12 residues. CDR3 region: CASSFAGSEQYF. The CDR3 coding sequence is TGCGCCAGCAGCTTCGCGGGAAGCGAGCAGTACTTC. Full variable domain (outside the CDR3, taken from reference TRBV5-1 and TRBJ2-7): KAGVTQTPRYLIKTRGQQVTLSCSPISGHRSVSWYQQTPGQGLQFLFEYFSETQRNKGNFPGRFSGRQFSNSRSEMNVSTLELGDSALYLCASSFAGSEQYFGPGTRLTVT.